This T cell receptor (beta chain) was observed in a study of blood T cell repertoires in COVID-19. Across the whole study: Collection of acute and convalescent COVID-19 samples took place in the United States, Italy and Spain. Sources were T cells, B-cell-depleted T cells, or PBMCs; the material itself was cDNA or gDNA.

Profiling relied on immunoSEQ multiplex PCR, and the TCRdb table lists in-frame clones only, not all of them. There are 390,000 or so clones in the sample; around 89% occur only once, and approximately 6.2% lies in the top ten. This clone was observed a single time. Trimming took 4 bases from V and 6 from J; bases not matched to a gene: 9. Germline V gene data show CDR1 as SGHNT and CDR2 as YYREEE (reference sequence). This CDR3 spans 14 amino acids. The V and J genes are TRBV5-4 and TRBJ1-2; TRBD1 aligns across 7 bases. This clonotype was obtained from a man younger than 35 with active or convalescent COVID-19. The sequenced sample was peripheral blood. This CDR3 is CASSPTDRVNGYTF. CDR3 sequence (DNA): TGTGCCAGCAGCCCTACCGACAGGGTCAATGGCTACACCTTC.